The 13 T cell receptor beta chains below all came from one sample that was sequenced in a study of T cell clonality in common variable immunodeficiency. Study conclusions and caveats: In common variable immunodeficiency, TCR beta chains reportedly carried fewer deletions and N-nucleotide insertions.

Sequenced by immunoSEQ multiplex PCR; TCRdb stores in-frame clones only, minus some. Observed are roughly 17,000 clones, no singletons, with the top ten taking roughly an eighth. The antigens of these receptors remain unknown. The sample consisted of peripheral blood mononuclear cells. These receptors were collected from a human donor with common variable immunodeficiency.

With regard to this clone: The CDR3 end falls 3 residues outside the read, so it is completed with the germline J gene. The rearrangement uses TRBV2 and TRBJ1-2; D is possibly TRBD1 (5 bases). V was trimmed by 5 bases and J by 4 bases, leaving 17 bases between them. This CDR3 comprises 15 residues. CDR1 and CDR2 from the germline V gene are SNHLY and FYNNEI. CDR3 DNA (partial): TGTGCCAGCAGTCCAGACAGTGCCAGATCCTATGGC. The encoded protein is CASSPDSARSYG. In full, the CDR3 is CASSPDSARSYGYTF.

Ten or more counts support this clone. The read halts 3 residues ahead of the CDR3 end, with the missing end drawn from the germline J gene. The gene calls are TRBV20-1 and TRBJ1-6; D may be TRBD1 (5 bases). The germline CDR1 and CDR2 sequences are DFQATT and SNEGSKA (reference sequence). The CDR3 totals 15 residues. CDR3 bases read: TGCAGTGCTAGAGATCTCGACGGGGGAATCATGCCC. Translating it yields CSARDLDGGIMP. From start to end, the CDR3 is CSARDLDGGIMPLHF.

This clone was counted between two and nine times. Coverage ceases 3 residues before the CDR3 finishes, and the germline J gene fills in the end. The chain has TRBV5-1 and TRBJ2-3; 14 nucleotides agree with TRBD2. In germline, CDR1 is SGHRS, CDR2 YFSETQ. V shed 1 base, J shed 4 bases, and the junction held 5 bases outside the gene matches. The CDR3 has 17 residues. Incomplete CDR3 DNA: TGCGCCAGCAGCTTGAGACTAGCGGGGGGGCCCTCAGATACG. Its protein is CASSLRLAGGPSDT. The complete CDR3 protein is CASSLRLAGGPSDTQYF.

About this clone itself: The missing CDR3 end, 3 residues past where the read stops, is filled in from the germline J gene. The chain is built from TRBV2 and TRBJ2-5; 9 bases align to TRBD2. There are 14 residues in the CDR3. Germline CDR1 SNHLY, CDR2 FYNNEI. V shed 4 bases and J 4 bases; nucleotides not matched to a gene: 4. The CDR3 reads CASSVGLALETQYF. Incomplete CDR3 DNA: TGTGCCAGCAGTGTGGGACTAGCTTTAGAGACC.

This clone was seen at least ten times. The CDR3 extends 3 residues past the end of the read, so its final part is completed from the germline J gene. This rearrangement joins TRBV7-2 to TRBJ1-6; TRBD1 matches at 11 bases. V was pared by 5 bases and J by 9 bases, with 6 bases of the junction left unmatched. This CDR3 region has 15 residues. Germline V gene sequence: CDR1 SGHTA, CDR2 FQGNSA. CDR3 DNA (partial): TGTGCCAGCAGCAGGGGACAGGGGGGAATTTCACCC. Residues: CASSRGQGGISP. The CDR3 reads in full as CASSRGQGGISPLHF.

Comments on this clone: Sequencing ends 3 residues short of the CDR3 end; the germline J gene provides the rest. The chain has TRBV7-9 and TRBJ1-4; D ambiguous. The CDR3 contains 14 residues. V lost 4 bases and J 5 bases, leaving 11 bases between the germline ends. Per germline, CDR1 SEHNR and CDR2 FQNEAQ (reference sequence). The chain's CDR3 is CASSSGFWNEKLFF. Incomplete CDR3 DNA: TGTGCCAGCAGCTCCGGGTTCTGGAATGAAAAA.

The CDR3: CASSQNSNQPQHF. The sequenced CDR3 bases are TGTGCCAGCAGCCAAAATAGCAATCAGCCC. This chain links TRBV7-9 with TRBJ1-5; D not certain. The CDR3 end falls 3 residues outside the read, so it is completed with the germline J gene. The CDR3 runs 13 residues. Germline CDR1 reads SEHNR; CDR2 reads FQNEAQ (reference sequence). Trimming removed 5 bases at V and 0 bases at J, with 5 bases between. Looking up the rest from reference TRBV7-9 and TRBJ1-5 gives the full variable domain: DTGVSQNPRHKITKRGQNVTFRCDPISEHNRLYWYRQTLGQGPEFLTYFQNEAQLEKSRLLSDRFSAERPKGSFSTLEIQRTEQGDSAMYLCASSQNSNQPQHFGDGTRLSIL.

This clone was observed a few times. The read ends 3 residues early relative to the CDR3; the germline J gene fills the gap. The rearrangement links TRBV20-1 to TRBJ2-5, with 8 bases fitting TRBD2. The CDR3 length is 14 residues. V was pared by 1 base and J by 4 bases, with 5 bases of the junction left unmatched. CDR1 DFQATT and CDR2 SNEGSKA come from the germline V gene (reference sequence). The DNA read from the CDR3 is TGCAGTGCTAGAGCGGGGGGGCCTTCAGAGACC. Its translation is CSARAGGPSET. The CDR3 in full is CSARAGGPSETQYF.

This clone has at least ten counts. The read ends 3 residues shy of where the CDR3 ends; the end is completed using the germline J gene. This chain joins TRBV7-9 and TRBJ1-4; D is ambiguous. In germline, CDR1 is SEHNR, CDR2 FQNEAQ (reference sequence). Trimming left V 7 bases short and J 8 bases short, with 8 bases between. This CDR3 comprises 11 residues. This CDR3 reads CASMREEKLFF. CDR3 DNA, as far as it was read: TGTGCCAGCATGCGGGAGGAAAAA.

On this clone: Read sequence stops 3 residues before the CDR3 end, and the germline J gene provides the missing end. The rearrangement joins TRBV6-1 to TRBJ2-7; the D gene is possibly TRBD2 (6 bases). This CDR3 has 13 amino acids. With 3 bases removed from V and 4 bases from J, the gap between germline ends came to 10 bases. Per the germline V gene, CDR1 is MNHNS and CDR2 is SASEGT. CDR3 DNA (partial): TGTGCCAGCAGTGAGGGGGGATCGTACGAG. Translation: CASSEGGSYE. Given in full, the CDR3 is CASSEGGSYEQYF.

In its sample, this clone was seen a few times. With the read ending 3 residues before the CDR3 end, the germline J gene is used to fill in that end. This chain links TRBV30 with TRBJ1-1, with D perhaps matching TRBD1 (5 bases). Trimming pared 3 bases from V and 5 bases from J, leaving 10 bases between. CDR3 length: 12 amino acids. Germline V lookup: CDR1 GTSNPN, CDR2 SVGIG (reference sequence). The CDR3 DNA, read in part, is TGTGCCTGGAGGGCAGGGAGGACTGAA. Its translation: CAWRAGRTE. The whole CDR3 reads CAWRAGRTEAFF.

As for this clone: The missing CDR3 end, 3 residues past where the read stops, is filled in from the germline J gene. The genes are TRBV18 and TRBJ2-7; 7 nucleotides agree with TRBD2. This CDR3 spans 16 amino acids. Germline lookup yields CDR1 KGHSH and CDR2 LQKENI. The trim removed 0 bases at V and 0 bases at J, leaving 5 bases unmatched. The CDR3 here is CASSPPLRGSSYEQYF. The CDR3 bases that were read are TGTGCCAGCTCACCACCCTTGCGCGGGAGCTCCTACGAG.

This clone appeared a few times. The sequenced fragment ends 3 residues before the CDR3 boundary, so the rest is inferred from the germline J gene. J is TRBJ1-2 and V is TRBV6-2 or TRBV6-3; 7 bases align to TRBD1. The CDR3 loop spans 15 amino acids. The germline V gene has CDR1 MNHEY and CDR2 SVGEGT. The part of the CDR3 DNA that was read is TGTGCCAGCAGTTACTCATCGACAGGGAACGGGGGC. It translates to CASSYSSTGNGG. The whole CDR3 is CASSYSSTGNGGYTF.